This T cell receptor (beta chain) was documented in a study of CD8 T cells in ankylosing spondylitis. The study's findings and limits: Disease-linked clones bore a CD8+ phenotype and were relatively rare in peripheral blood. Reported data indicate significant enrichment of disease-linked clones within matched ankylosing spondylitis synovial fluid. Prior literature has documented some motif variants in synovial fluid and blood from reactive arthritis.

TCRdb called the 5' RACE reads again in MiXCR, with one record for every CDR3 protein. The data contain a few hundred thousand distinct CDR3 sequences, about 10% of them singletons. V was shortened by 5 bases and J by 2 bases, with 17 bases between the two germline ends. Germline V gene sequence: CDR1 DFQATT, CDR2 SNEGSKA (reference sequence). This CDR3 is 15 amino acids long. Many counts were recorded for this clonotype. Its antigen remains unidentified. Sample: blood, either unsorted or a sorted T cell fraction (not recorded which). J is TRBJ2-3 and V is TRBV20-1; a possible D gene is TRBD2 (6 bases). This receptor was identified in a male donor with ankylosing spondylitis or in good health (not recorded which). The CDR3 loop is CSAGLGGTHTDTQYF. CDR3 bases: TGCAGTGCTGGGCTCGGGGGAACGCACACAGATACGCAGTATTTT.